The 3 T cell receptor beta chains reported below all come from one sample, sequenced in a study of blood T cell repertoires in COVID-19 (dated by TCRdb to between 2020 and 2021). Receptor libraries were prepared by the immunoSEQ multiplex PCR assay. Imported from immuneACCESS, the table was reduced by TCRdb to in-frame sequences with V and J called. These copies leave out some clones; in studies compared against another copy, an unresolved V gene accounts for under half, and the cause of the remainder is not known. This sample lists about 370,000 clones; over 75% were detected once. Clones ranked in the top ten supply about 1% of the sample. The specimen was PBMCs or T cells enriched from blood (not recorded which). These receptor sequences come from a man aged 18 to 30 who had recovered from COVID-19.

The table lists this clone with a count of one. The genes are TRBV6-5 and TRBJ1-2; D is ambiguous. This CDR3 comprises 14 residues. Between the trimmed V and J ends, which lost 0 bases and 7 bases, there was a span of 12 bases. Germline-derived CDR1 and CDR2 are MNHEY and SVGAGI. CDR3 sequence: CASSYSTLRGGYTF. Here the CDR3 DNA reads TGTGCCAGCAGTTACTCGACCTTACGGGGTGGCTACACCTTC.

The gene calls are TRBV3-1 (or the pseudogene TRBV3-2) and TRBJ1-1; TRBD1 might be the D (5 bases). Germline V gene data show CDR1 as LGHDT and CDR2 as YNNKEL (reference sequence). The CDR3 spans 13 residues. The ends were cut back, 4 bases at V and 4 bases at J, with 10 bases in the middle. CDR3 residues: CASSPGRATEAFF. The CDR3 nucleotides read TGTGCCAGCAGCCCGGGCAGGGCCACTGAAGCTTTCTTT.

V gene TRBV14 combines with J gene TRBJ1-5, with 7 bases fitting TRBD1. CDR3 size: 15 residues. Germline loops: CDR1 SGHDN, CDR2 FVKESK. Unmatched junction bases numbered 4, after V lost 1 base and J lost 4 bases. The CDR3 sequence is CASSQGTGRNQPQHF. The CDR3 DNA reads as TGTGCCAGCAGCCAAGGGACAGGACGAAATCAGCCCCAGCATTTT.